Below are 18 T cell receptor beta chains sequenced from a single sample in a study of T cells in Graves' hyperthyroidism and ophthalmopathy. RNA transcripts were the template for amplifying TCR beta CDR3 regions. First-round RT-PCR of the TCR CDR3 relied on the HTBI primer set. MiXCR, run by TCRdb on the multiplex PCR reads, gives a single entry per CDR3 protein. The sample records 550,000 to 800,000 distinct CDR3 sequences, around 15% being singletons. Sequenced: blood. The receptors stem from a man aged 50-59 years with Graves' hyperthyroidism.

This clonotype has only a few counts. The chain combines TRBV5-1 with TRBJ2-7; TRBD1 matches 8 bases. The CDR3 runs 14 residues. The germline V gene has CDR1 SGHRS and CDR2 YFSETQ. After removal of 3 bases from V and 4 bases from J, the junction contained 6 bases not matched to a gene. The CDR3 here is CASSSLDRVYEQYF. In DNA form, the CDR3 reads TGCGCCAGCAGCTCCCTGGACAGGGTGTACGAGCAGTACTTC.

Only one count was recorded for this clonotype. The chain recombines TRBV29-1 with TRBJ1-1, with a weak D call TRBD1 (5 bases). Germline V gene data show CDR1 as SQVTM and CDR2 as ANQGSEA. This CDR3 is 13 amino acids long. V lost 4 bases and J lost 0, with 9 bases in between. CDR3 residues: CSVGNRLNTEAFF. CDR3 in DNA: TGCAGCGTTGGAAACAGGCTGAACACTGAAGCTTTCTTT. The full variable domain, in which reference TRBV29-1 and TRBJ1-1 provide the parts outside the CDR3, is SAVISQKPSRDICQRGTSLTIQCQVDSQVTMMFWYRQQPGQSLTLIATANQGSEATYESGFVIDKFPISRPNLTFSTLTVSNMSPEDSSIYLCSVGNRLNTEAFFGQGTRLTVV.

V usage is TRBV24-1 and J usage is TRBJ2-1, with D possibly being TRBD2 (5 bases). The CDR3 sequence is 15 residues long. Between the trimmed V and J ends, which lost 0 bases and 5 bases, there was a span of 10 bases. Germline lookup yields CDR1 KGHDR and CDR2 SFDVKD. CDR3 region: CATSDLQDFDNEQFF. The CDR3 DNA sequence: TGTGCCACCAGTGATTTGCAGGACTTCGACAATGAGCAGTTCTTC.

This clonotype appeared many times. The chain is built from TRBV5-1 and TRBJ1-1; the D is unclear. Germline CDR1 SGHRS, CDR2 YFSETQ. Trimming removed 0 bases from V and 0 bases from J, with 9 bases in between. This CDR3 is built from 15 residues. Written as DNA, the CDR3 is TGCGCCAGCAGCTTGGGACCGAGGATGAACACTGAAGCTTTCTTT. Translating it yields CASSLGPRMNTEAFF.

This clonotype was counted many times. V and J are TRBV11-3 and TRBJ2-7; TRBD1 is a possible D gene (5 bases). CDR1 is SGHNT, CDR2 YENEEA, per germline. The CDR3 sequence is 18 residues long. V gave up 3 bases and J gave up 3 bases, with 24 bases separating them. The CDR3 DNA reads as TGTGCCAGCAGCTTGCCCGATAACCGTGGGGCAAAGTACTACGAGCAGTACTTC. This sequence encodes CASSLPDNRGAKYYEQYF.

This clonotype was observed a few times. The rearrangement uses TRBV12-3 or TRBV12-4 and TRBJ2-3; 7 nucleotides align to TRBD2. J lost 4 bases, V lost 3 bases, and 4 bases had no gene match. The CDR3 runs to 14 residues. DNA for the CDR3: TGTGCCAGCAGTTTGGGAGGGGCCTCAGATACGCAGTATTTT. Its translation: CASSLGGASDTQYF.

This clonotype was observed at least ten times. The chain employs TRBV28 and TRBJ2-1; D is perhaps TRBD1 (5 bases). The length of the CDR3 is 12 residues. Trimming took 5 bases from V and 13 from J, leaving 15 bases between them. Per the germline V gene, CDR1 is MDHEN and CDR2 is SYDVKM. The CDR3: CASSPELRGQFF. DNA of the CDR3: TGTGCCAGCAGTCCTGAATTAAGGGGCCAGTTCTTC.

The rearrangement uses TRBV7-2 and TRBJ1-1; 9 bases are a match to TRBD1. V lost 6 bases to trimming and J lost 2 bases; unmatched junction nucleotides: 7. Per the germline V gene, CDR1 is SGHTA and CDR2 is FQGNSA. CDR3 length equals 15 residues. This chain's CDR3 is CASRLQGATNTEAFF. Here the CDR3 DNA reads TGTGCCAGCAGACTACAGGGGGCGACCAACACTGAAGCTTTCTTT.

This clonotype was recorded at least ten times. The chain carries TRBV2 and TRBJ2-7, with D maybe TRBD2 (6 bases). The CDR3 loop spans 14 amino acids. V dropped 6 bases and J dropped 5 bases, with 17 bases sitting between them. The germline gives CDR1 SNHLY, CDR2 FYNNEI. The CDR3 here is CASRGSLAGDEQYF. In DNA form, the CDR3 reads TGTGCCAGCAGGGGGTCACTAGCCGGTGACGAGCAGTACTTC.

In its sample, this clonotype was seen many times. The chain is built from TRBV20-1 and TRBJ2-1, with D tentatively TRBD1 or TRBD2 (5 bases each). The CDR3 totals 14 residues. Germline lookup yields CDR1 DFQATT and CDR2 SNEGSKA (reference sequence). V gave up 1 base and J gave up 2 bases, with 9 bases separating them. This chain's CDR3 is CSARGGSTYNEQFF. DNA of the CDR3: TGCAGTGCTAGAGGGGGGAGTACCTACAATGAGCAGTTCTTC.

This clonotype showed up just a few times. The V call is TRBV9, the J call TRBJ2-4, with D perhaps TRBD2 (7 bases). The CDR3 sequence is 17 residues long. The germline CDR1 and CDR2 sequences are SGDLS and YYNGEE. Trimming took 0 bases from V and 4 from J, leaving 17 bases between them. The CDR3 DNA reads TGTGCCAGCAGCGTAGGAGGGGGGGGTGGAGGAAAAAACATTCAGTACTTC. As protein: CASSVGGGGGGKNIQYF.

This clonotype occurred once. The rearrangement joins TRBV28 to TRBJ2-3; the match to TRBD1 covers 8 bases. From germline, CDR1 is MDHEN and CDR2 SYDVKM. With 4 bases clipped from V and 5 bases from J, the junction kept 8 bases outside the gene matches. The CDR3 spans 15 residues. This CDR3 reads CASSSSTGEIDTQYF. For the CDR3, the DNA is TGTGCCAGCAGTTCATCGACAGGGGAGATAGATACGCAGTATTTT.

This clonotype was found a few times. The chain is built from TRBV6-2 or TRBV6-3 and TRBJ2-1; D may be TRBD2 (5 bases). Germline lookup yields CDR1 MNHEY and CDR2 SVGEGT. Trimming took off 1 base at V and 8 bases at J, with 18 bases between the two ends. The CDR3 has 16 amino acids. This CDR3 is CASSYYRLAGVHEQFF. The CDR3 DNA follows: TGTGCCAGCAGTTACTATCGGCTAGCTGGGGTCCATGAGCAGTTCTTC.

This clonotype occurred many times. The rearrangement joins TRBV7-9 to TRBJ2-7, with D tentatively TRBD2 (6 bases). Trimming took 5 bases from V and 6 from J, leaving 17 bases between them. The CDR3 consists of 14 residues. Germline assignment: CDR1 SEHNR and CDR2 FQNEAQ (reference sequence). DNA of the CDR3: TGTGCCAGCAGCGACGGGACTTCTCCACGCGAGCAGTACTTC. It specifies CASSDGTSPREQYF. Together with reference TRBV7-9 and TRBJ2-7, the CDR3 gives the full variable domain: DTGVSQNPRHKITKRGQNVTFRCDPISEHNRLYWYRQTLGQGPEFLTYFQNEAQLEKSRLLSDRFSAERPKGSFSTLEIQRTEQGDSAMYLCASSDGTSPREQYFGPGTRLTVT.

The V and J genes are TRBV7-3 and TRBJ2-7, with 10 bases lining up with TRBD2. The CDR3 runs to 14 residues. Trimming removed 4 bases from V and 6 bases from J; junction bases left unmatched: 6. The germline V gene encodes CDR1 SGHTA and CDR2 FQGTGA. CDR3 sequence (DNA): TGTGCCAGCAGCTCTACCGGGACTAGCGCCGAGCAGTACTTC. Translated: CASSSTGTSAEQYF.

The chain recombines TRBV20-1 with TRBJ2-5, with D possibly matching TRBD2 (6 bases). Germline CDR1 DFQATT, CDR2 SNEGSKA (reference sequence). V was clipped by 0 bases and J by 6 bases, with 17 bases between them. The CDR3 is 15 residues long. The CDR3 loop is CSARERMAGFQTQYF. In DNA form, the CDR3 reads TGCAGTGCTAGAGAAAGAATGGCGGGGTTCCAGACCCAGTACTTC.

There are many counts of this clonotype. The chain employs TRBV24-1 and TRBJ1-3; no clear D. The CDR3 sequence is 14 residues long. From germline, CDR1 is KGHDR and CDR2 SFDVKD. Trimming removed 4 bases from V and 0 bases from J, with 6 bases in between. CDR3 region: CATSEYSSGNTIYF. The CDR3 coding sequence is TGTGCCACCAGTGAGTATAGCTCTGGAAACACCATATATTTT.

The sample holds a few counts of this clonotype. The rearrangement links TRBV18 to TRBJ2-1, with D hard to call. Germline V gives CDR1 KGHSH, CDR2 LQKENI. The CDR3 totals 15 residues. V shed 1 base and J shed 4 bases, with 11 bases lying between them. The CDR3 DNA reads TGTGCCAGCTCACCACAAGATTTCAGTTACAATGAGCAGTTCTTC. Translation gives CASSPQDFSYNEQFF.